This T cell receptor (beta chain) was obtained from a study of blood T cell repertoires in COVID-19. As for the study in general: From the United States, Italy and Spain came samples of acute and convalescent COVID-19. The analysed material was cDNA or gDNA that came from T cells, B-cell-depleted T cells, or PBMCs.

Authors' processing steps: Amplification of reference gene primers was used by the study to estimate nucleated cell counts. The protocol was immunoSEQ multiplex PCR, while the TCRdb copy is restricted to in-frame clones and leaves out a portion. The DNA gave D and trimming, while V, J and clone size come from that table. This sample has around 60,000 clones, with 85% to 95% found just once. The germline V gene encodes CDR1 KGHSH and CDR2 LQKENI. Trimming took 7 bases from V and 5 from J; bases not matched to a gene: 8. The CDR3 runs to 15 residues. The chain recombines TRBV18 with TRBJ2-2; TRBD1 matches 9 bases. The TCR comes from a man aged 45-65 years with active COVID-19. The sequencing sample was made of peripheral blood. The CDR3 nucleotides read TGTGCCAGCTACAGAACAGGGGGCGCGACCGGGGAGCTGTTTTTT. It translates to CASYRTGGATGELFF.